A single sample gave rise to the 2 T cell receptor beta chains below, sequenced in a study of T cells in narcolepsy. The assay was immunoSEQ multiplex PCR, and TCRdb's table has in-frame clones only and misses some. This sample yields some 25,000 clones, of which 70% to 85% are seen a single time; approximately 0.7% belongs to the top ten. The sequencing input was CD45RA- memory CD4+ T cells from PBMCs. All receptors come from a human donor with narcolepsy.

On this clone: This specimen includes other DNA sequences encoding the same CDR3. The rearrangement joins TRBV25-1 to TRBJ2-2; D not resolved. V shed 3 bases and J shed 1 base, with 9 bases lying between them. Per germline, CDR1 MGHDK and CDR2 SYGVNS. The CDR3 is 15 amino acids. The CDR3 reads CASSEQRGNTGELFF. CDR3 nucleotides: TGTGCCAGCAGTGAGCAGCGAGGGAACACCGGGGAGCTGTTTTTT.

The V call is TRBV11-2, the J call TRBJ1-3, with 8 bases fitting TRBD1. V shed 6 bases and J 0 bases; nucleotides not matched to a gene: 4. CDR3 length equals 15 residues. The V gene's germline CDR1 is SGHAT and CDR2 FQNNGV. CDR3: CASRRQGISGNTIYF. CDR3 nucleotide sequence: TGTGCCAGCAGGCGACAGGGGATCTCTGGAAACACCATATATTTT.